These 5 T cell receptor beta chains originate from one sample sequenced in a study of response to subunit inactivated influenza vaccine. From the RT-PCR reads, TCRdb called clonotypes with MiXCR, one entry per CDR3 protein. The sample has around 750,000 distinct CDR3 sequences; over 20% are singletons. Sequenced here: PBMCs from blood, sampled more than 4 days after vaccination. These receptors came from a man aged 45-60 years who received an inactivated influenza vaccine.

This clonotype was detected only a few times. V and J are TRBV5-1 and TRBJ2-4; 7 bases agree with TRBD2. After removal of 2 bases from V and 8 bases from J, the junction contained 7 bases not matched to a gene. Germline CDR1 is SGHRS and CDR2 is YFSETQ. The CDR3 runs to 14 residues. The CDR3 is CASSFSQGGDIQYF. In DNA, the CDR3 is TGCGCCAGCAGCTTCTCGCAGGGAGGGGACATTCAGTACTTC. Looking up the rest from reference TRBV5-1 and TRBJ2-4 gives the full variable domain: KAGVTQTPRYLIKTRGQQVTLSCSPISGHRSVSWYQQTPGQGLQFLFEYFSETQRNKGNFPGRFSGRQFSNSRSEMNVSTLELGDSALYLCASSFSQGGDIQYFGAGTRLSVL.

The chain has TRBV18 and TRBJ2-1, with a possible D match to TRBD2 (7 bases). The germline V gene has CDR1 KGHSH and CDR2 LQKENI. V was trimmed by 3 bases and J by 6 bases, leaving 9 bases between them. The length of the CDR3 is 13 residues. The CDR3 nucleotides read TGTGCCAGCTCACCGCGGGGGCGCAATGAGCAGTTCTTC. Translating it yields CASSPRGRNEQFF.

The V and J genes are TRBV24-1 and TRBJ1-1; D possibly corresponds to TRBD1 (5 bases). The CDR3 length is 12 residues. V dropped 6 bases and J dropped 4 bases, with 8 bases sitting between them. The germline V gene encodes CDR1 KGHDR and CDR2 SFDVKD. The CDR3 sequence: CATSTGGTEAFF. CDR3 DNA sequence: TGTGCCACCAGTACAGGCGGCACTGAAGCTTTCTTT.

This clonotype showed up just a few times. The genes are TRBV16 and TRBJ1-6, with D uncertain. This CDR3 is built from 15 residues. Germline CDR1 and CDR2: KGHSY and FQNENV. Trimming removed 2 bases from V and 6 bases from J, with 11 bases in between. CDR3 loop: CASSQQTGRNSPLHF. CDR3 DNA: TGTGCCAGCAGCCAACAGACGGGCCGTAATTCACCCCTCCACTTT.

The chain uses TRBV5-1 and TRBJ2-7; D is perhaps TRBD1 or TRBD2 (5 bases each). Germline CDR1 and CDR2: SGHRS and YFSETQ. The CDR3 consists of 15 residues. With 1 base removed from V and 5 bases from J, the gap between germline ends came to 16 bases. The CDR3 here is CASSLQRPLRDEQYF. In DNA, the CDR3 is TGCGCCAGCAGCTTGCAGCGGCCCCTCAGGGACGAGCAGTACTTC. Filled out from reference TRBV5-1 and TRBJ2-7, the complete variable domain reads KAGVTQTPRYLIKTRGQQVTLSCSPISGHRSVSWYQQTPGQGLQFLFEYFSETQRNKGNFPGRFSGRQFSNSRSEMNVSTLELGDSALYLCASSLQRPLRDEQYFGPGTRLTVT.